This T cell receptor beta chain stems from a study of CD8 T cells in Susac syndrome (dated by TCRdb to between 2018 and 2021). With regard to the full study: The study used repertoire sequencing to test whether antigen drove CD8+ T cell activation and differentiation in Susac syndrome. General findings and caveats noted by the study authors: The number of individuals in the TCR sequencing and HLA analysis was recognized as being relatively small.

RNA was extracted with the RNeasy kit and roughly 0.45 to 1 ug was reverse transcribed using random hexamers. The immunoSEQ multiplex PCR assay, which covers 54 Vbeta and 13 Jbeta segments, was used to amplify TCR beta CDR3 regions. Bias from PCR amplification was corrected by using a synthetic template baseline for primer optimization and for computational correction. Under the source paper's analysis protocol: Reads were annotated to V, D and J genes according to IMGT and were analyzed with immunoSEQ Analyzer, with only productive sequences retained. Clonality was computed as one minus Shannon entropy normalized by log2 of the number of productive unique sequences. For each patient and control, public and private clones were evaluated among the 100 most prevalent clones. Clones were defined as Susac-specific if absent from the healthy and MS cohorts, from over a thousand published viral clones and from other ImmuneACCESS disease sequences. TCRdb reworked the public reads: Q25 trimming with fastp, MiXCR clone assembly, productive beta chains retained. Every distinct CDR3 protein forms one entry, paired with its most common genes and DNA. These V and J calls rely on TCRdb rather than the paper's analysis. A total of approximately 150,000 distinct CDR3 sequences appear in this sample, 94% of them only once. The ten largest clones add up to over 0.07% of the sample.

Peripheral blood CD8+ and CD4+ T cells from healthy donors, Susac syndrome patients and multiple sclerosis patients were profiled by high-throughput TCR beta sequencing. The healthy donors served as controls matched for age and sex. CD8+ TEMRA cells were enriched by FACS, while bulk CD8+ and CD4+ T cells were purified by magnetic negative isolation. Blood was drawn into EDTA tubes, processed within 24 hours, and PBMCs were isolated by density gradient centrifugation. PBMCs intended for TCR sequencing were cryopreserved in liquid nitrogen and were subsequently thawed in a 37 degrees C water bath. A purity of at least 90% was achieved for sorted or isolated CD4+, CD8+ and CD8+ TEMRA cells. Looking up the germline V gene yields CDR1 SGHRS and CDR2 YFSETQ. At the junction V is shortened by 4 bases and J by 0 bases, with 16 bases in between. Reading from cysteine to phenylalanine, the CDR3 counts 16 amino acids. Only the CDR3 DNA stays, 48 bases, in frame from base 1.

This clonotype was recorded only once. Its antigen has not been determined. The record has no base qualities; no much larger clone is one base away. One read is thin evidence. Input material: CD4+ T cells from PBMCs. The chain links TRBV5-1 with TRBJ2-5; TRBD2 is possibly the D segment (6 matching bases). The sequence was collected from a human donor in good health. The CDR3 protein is CASSPTGVVYQETQYF. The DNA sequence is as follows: TGCGCCAGCAGCCCCACGGGGGTGGTCTACCAAGAGACCCAGTACTTC.